This T cell receptor (beta chain) was retrieved from a study of T cells in Graves' hyperthyroidism and ophthalmopathy (dated by TCRdb to about 2019). Looking at the study overall: Peripheral blood was sampled at the time of initial diagnosis, prior to any treatment. TCR V-J signatures able to tell the groups apart were searched for in a discovery cohort of some 100 patients, of whom roughly 42 had Graves' ophthalmopathy and roughly 58 had stable Graves' hyperthyroidism. Whether ophthalmopathy could be predicted prospectively was tested in an independent validation cohort made up of roughly 19 hyperthyroidism patients plus 17 patients who later progressed to ophthalmopathy. The roughly 91 discovery patients were randomly divided into training and test sets at a 7:3 ratio. In over five Graves' hyperthyroidism patients, the study also compared T-cell repertoires from thyroid tissue with T-cell repertoires from blood. After blood sampling, hyperthyroidism patients were treated with methimazole at a starting dose of 30 mg daily, and ophthalmopathy patients were treated with high-dose intravenous methylprednisolone. The paper describes TCR Vbeta CDR3 sequencing of 135 peripheral blood samples, made up of roughly 45 ophthalmopathy patients, 70 to 75 hyperthyroidism patients and 17 progressor patients.

In this sample, this clonotype turned up a few times. Its antigen is currently not known. Within one base of it there is no much larger clone, and no base qualities were kept. Sequences LNHDA (CDR1) and SQIVND (CDR2) are obtained from the germline V gene (reference sequence). The CDR3 starts with the cysteine, ends with the phenylalanine, and has 13 residues. The CDR3 DNA has 39 bases and is translated from base 1. Unmatched junction bases come to 3, with V trimmed by 6 bases and J by 5 bases. The TCR beta CDR3 regions were amplified from the RNA transcripts. A first-round RT-PCR of the TCR CDR3 used the HTBI primer set with the Qiagen OneStep RT-PCR kit. The libraries were constructed in a second round of multiplex PCR and then size-selected and purified. The libraries were sequenced on an Illumina HiSeq2000 using paired-end 100 bp reads. Under the source paper's analysis protocol: SOAPnuke was used to process the raw data, throwing out any read that contained adapters or uncalled bases, had a mean Phred below 15, or lacked an exact constant-primer or identifier match. High-quality paired reads were merged using COPE v1.2.5, and each unique nucleotide sequence was defined as a clonotype. Clonotypes were aligned to IMGT TRBV, TRBD and TRBJ reference segments using MiTCR v1.1. Analysis was restricted to V-J combinations with a frequency above 0.0001, which covered 99.2% of repertoires. A TCS score was defined as the ratio of F50 (clonal expansion) to E x V (chaos), with BLOSUM62-based TCRdist applied between CDR3 peptides within each V-J. Welch's t-statistics and random forest reduced 450 to 600 V-J features to 13, which were used in a naive Bayes classifier (R e1071). The Morisita-Horn index was used to measure how similar the thyroid and blood repertoires were. TCRdb redid the processing of the public reads, applying fastp at Q25 and MiXCR, and retained in-frame beta chains. One record per CDR3 amino acid sequence lists the most common genes and DNA. TCRdb assigned the V and J calls; the authors' analysis was not used. The table for this sample lists about 840,000 distinct CDR3 sequences; 38% of them were counted only once. In total, the top ten clones hold around 9.3% of the sample.

General study outcomes and caveats: Most expanded thyroid clonotypes (frequency above 0.001) were also detected in blood, suggesting blood repertoires may reflect thyroid immune responses. In validation, the model predicted progression to ophthalmopathy with roughly 66% sensitivity and about 73% specificity, a median of around 6.6 months before onset. No statistical method was used to fix the sample size in advance, and group allocation was not hidden from the investigators. A 13 V-J signature model separated ophthalmopathy from stable hyperthyroidism, with 87.88% sensitivity and 81.08% specificity in cross-validation and 80%/75% in testing.

A patient counted as having stable Graves' hyperthyroidism if no progression to ophthalmopathy occurred over 18 months of follow-up. Hyperthyroidism patients were newly diagnosed, had a disease duration of under 2 months, and were aged 18 to 65 years. The study excluded patients with uncontrolled infections, other autoimmune diseases, pregnancy or lactation. Diagnoses relied on clinical symptoms, serum thyroxine and TRAb, thyroid ultrasound and orbital computed tomography. PBMCs were separated from around 9.1 ml of fresh peripheral blood using Ficoll-Paque density gradient centrifugation. Total RNA was extracted with Trizol reagent, and quality was checked on an Agilent 2100 Bioanalyzer.

What was sequenced was blood. The sequence derives from a man aged 18 to 35 with Graves' hyperthyroidism. This receptor chain uses TRBV19 and TRBJ2-2; TRBD1 lines up with 7 middle nucleotides. The CDR3 reads as follows: CASRETGTGELFF. At the DNA level, the sequence is TGTGCCAGTAGGGAGACAGGGACCGGGGAGCTGTTTTTT. The variable domain in full, with residues beyond the CDR3 obtained from the reference TRBV19 and TRBJ2-2 genes, is DGGITQSPKYLFRKEGQNVTLSCEQNLNHDAMYWYRQDPGQGLRLIYYSQIVNDFQKGDIAEGYSVSREKKESFPLTVTSAQKNPTAFYLCASRETGTGELFFGEGSRLTVL.